This T cell receptor (beta chain) originates from a study of technical replicates of blood from several donors. Produced via immunoSEQ multiplex PCR; TCRdb's table is partial and in-frame only. The sample holds more than 90,000 clones; around 95% are singletons and the top ten take 0.34%. This receptor was identified in a human donor in good health. The sample was T cells isolated from PBMCs.

CDR3 in amino acids: CASKQAGTSNINEQFF. CDR3 nucleotides: TGTGCCAGTAAACAAGCCGGGACTAGCAATATCAATGAGCAGTTCTTC. The chain joins TRBV19 to TRBJ2-1, with 9 bases fitting TRBD2. The germline V gene encodes CDR1 LNHDA and CDR2 SQIVND (reference sequence). The ends lost 7 bases at V and 6 bases at J; junction bases unmatched: 13. The CDR3 covers 16 residues. Drawing the rest from reference TRBV19 and TRBJ2-1, the complete variable domain is DGGITQSPKYLFRKEGQNVTLSCEQNLNHDAMYWYRQDPGQGLRLIYYSQIVNDFQKGDIAEGYSVSREKKESFPLTVTSAQKNPTAFYLCASKQAGTSNINEQFFGPGTRLTVL.